Presented here are 11 T cell receptor beta chains from one specimen sequenced in a study of cytotoxic CD8 clonotypes in ibrutinib-treated CLL. Profiling relied on immunoSEQ multiplex PCR, and the TCRdb table lists in-frame clones only, not all of them. The table shows over 150,000 clones, with 81% occurring only once. The sample in question was PBMCs, obtained after 12 months of ibrutinib treatment. Receptors originate from a human donor with chronic lymphocytic leukemia.

V and J are TRBV15 and TRBJ2-7, with D possibly being TRBD2 (7 bases). V was cut by 3 bases and J by 3 bases, with 12 bases left in between. The CDR3 is made up of 14 amino acids. CDR1 is LNHNV and CDR2 is YYDKDF in the germline V gene (reference sequence). The CDR3, as DNA: TGTGCCACCAGCAGCGGAAGGGGGGGCTACGAGCAGTACTTC. Protein sequence: CATSSGRGGYEQYF.

The J gene is TRBJ1-6, the V gene TRBV7-3; no clear D gene. This CDR3 region has 13 residues. V lost 5 bases and J lost 7, with 9 bases in between. From germline, CDR1 is SGHTA and CDR2 FQGTGA. CDR3 protein: CASSPTPNSPLHF. The CDR3 DNA reads TGTGCCAGCAGCCCCACCCCCAATTCACCCCTCCACTTT.

V is TRBV15 and J is TRBJ2-2, with 10 positions matching TRBD1. V lost 3 bases, J lost 1 base, and 8 bases stayed unmatched. CDR3 length equals 18 residues. Germline CDR1 and CDR2: LNHNV and YYDKDF (reference sequence). In DNA, the CDR3 is TGTGCCACCAGCAGGAGACAGGGGGCTTTTGGGAACACCGGGGAGCTGTTTTTT. This codes for CATSRRQGAFGNTGELFF.

V is TRBV11-2 and J is TRBJ1-1, with unresolved D. CDR1 is SGHAT and CDR2 is FQNNGV in the germline V gene. Trimming pared 7 bases from V and 5 bases from J, leaving 20 bases between. This CDR3 has 15 amino acids. CDR3 DNA sequence: TGTGCCAGCATCCCCCGGGGAGGGCTGGGGACTGAAGCTTTCTTT. This translates into CASIPRGGLGTEAFF.

This chain links TRBV6-6 with TRBJ1-4; D unresolved. The CDR3 is 16 amino acids. CDR1 and CDR2 from the germline V gene are MNHNY and SVGAGI (reference sequence). V shed 5 bases and J shed 0 bases, with 13 bases lying between them. This CDR3 is CASSLDGRPTNEKLFF. In nucleotides, the CDR3 is TGTGCCAGCAGTCTGGACGGACGGCCAACTAATGAAAAACTGTTTTTT.

The chain has TRBV7-9 and TRBJ1-6; D is unresolved. V shed 5 bases and J shed 2 bases, with 13 bases lying between them. The CDR3 has 16 residues. The germline V gene has CDR1 SEHNR and CDR2 FQNEAQ (reference sequence). Here the CDR3 reads CASSREKAAYNSPLHF. The CDR3 DNA follows: TGTGCCAGCAGCCGGGAGAAAGCGGCCTATAATTCACCCCTCCACTTT.

The CDR3 sequence: CASSFTSGREEQFF. In nucleotides, the CDR3 is TGTGCCAGCAGCTTTACTAGCGGGAGAGAAGAGCAGTTCTTC. This sequence joins TRBV5-4 and TRBJ2-1; TRBD2 matches 11 bases. Germline assignment: CDR1 SGHNT and CDR2 YYREEE (reference sequence). J lost 10 bases, V lost 2 bases, and 5 bases had no gene match. CDR3 length equals 14 residues.

The CDR3 DNA reads TGCGCCAGCAGCAAGACAGGGGAGCCCGCGGAAAAACTGTTTTTT. Translating gives CASSKTGEPAEKLFF. The rearrangement uses TRBV5-1 and TRBJ1-4; 8 nucleotides match TRBD1. The CDR3 consists of 15 residues. The germline CDR1 and CDR2 sequences are SGHRS and YFSETQ. J gave up 8 bases and V 4 bases, and 10 bases lay outside the gene matches.

CDR3: CASQRLQRETQYF. The CDR3 region has the DNA TGTGCCAGCCAGCGTCTACAAAGGGAGACCCAGTACTTC. The rearrangement joins TRBV7-3 to TRBJ2-5; D is uncertain. The germline CDR1 and CDR2 sequences are SGHTA and FQGTGA. Trimming pared 8 bases from V and 5 bases from J, leaving 15 bases between. The CDR3 is made up of 13 amino acids.

This chain connects TRBV6-4 to TRBJ2-6; no firm D call. The CDR3 has 15 amino acids. Germline CDR1 MRHNA, CDR2 SNTAGT. The V end was cut by 5 bases, the J end by 0 bases, with 8 bases between. DNA of the CDR3: TGTGCCAGCAGTTTAGACGACTCTGGGGCCAACGTCCTGACTTTC. Translating it yields CASSLDDSGANVLTF.

This clone was picked up one time. This chain links TRBV28 with TRBJ2-1, with 11 bases lining up with TRBD1. The CDR3 has 16 amino acids. The V and J ends lost 6 bases and 4 bases, in that order; junction bases with no gene match: 8. Germline loops: CDR1 MDHEN, CDR2 SYDVKM. The CDR3 sequence is CASSPAGQGAYNEQFF. DNA of the CDR3: TGTGCCAGCAGCCCCGCCGGACAGGGGGCGTACAATGAGCAGTTCTTC.